A selection of T cell receptor beta chains follows, all from one sample in a study of metastatic and nonmetastatic thyroid tumors. TCRdb ran MiXCR on the PCR reads. The data show tens of thousands of clones, under 15% seen once. Sequenced sample: tumor tissue. Receptors originate from a female donor with papillary thyroid cancer or a benign thyroid nodule (not recorded which). Some clones in this sample may be carry-over from other donors' samples. The CDR3 runs from the conserved cysteine through the conserved F or W. Each record gives: J gene, V gene, clone size, D gene, CDR3 DNA, CDR3 protein. The D gene is left open where the match is weak. Clone sizes are given selectively: once, few, many, or a class where the clone is expanded.

J: TRBJ2-5
V: TRBV7-2
size: many
D: TRBD1
DNA: TGTGCCAGCAGCTTAGACGACAGGGGGGAGACCCAGTACTTC
CDR3: CASSLDDRGETQYF

J: TRBJ2-5
V: TRBV24-1
size: many
D: TRBD2
DNA: TGTGCCACCAGTCACCCTGGGGCGGGAGTTGGAGAGACCCAGTACTTC
CDR3: CATSHPGAGVGETQYF

J: TRBJ2-1
V: TRBV11-2
size: many
D: TRBD1
DNA: TGTGCCAGCAGCTTATCCCGGGACAGGGTGGGCAATGAGCAGTTCTTC
CDR3: CASSLSRDRVGNEQFF

J: TRBJ2-5
V: TRBV28
size: many
D: -
DNA: TGTGCCAGCAGTCCCCCAGCTGTGCGCGAGATCCAGTACTTC
CDR3: CASSPPAVREIQYF

J: TRBJ1-1
V: TRBV14
size: many
D: -
DNA: TGTGCCAGCAGCCAAGGGGGGGCAGGAGATATGAACACTGAAGCTTTCTTT
CDR3: CASSQGGAGDMNTEAFF

J: TRBJ2-7
V: TRBV29-1
size: few
D: TRBD2
DNA: TGCAGCGTTTCCGGTTGGGGTAGCGGGAGGGAGCAGTACTTC
CDR3: CSVSGWGSGREQYF

J: TRBJ1-4
V: TRBV7-9
size: few
D: -
DNA: TGTGCCAGCAGCTTAGGGACGCGGGCCGGGGCTAATGAAAAACTGTTTTTT
CDR3: CASSLGTRAGANEKLFF

J: TRBJ2-1
V: TRBV29-1
size: few
D: -
DNA: TGCAGCGTTGGCAGTACGCGGGATCCCCTCTACAATGAGCAGTTCTTC
CDR3: CSVGSTRDPLYNEQFF

J: TRBJ2-6
V: TRBV19
size: many
D: -
DNA: TGTGCCAGTAGTATTTCCGGGGGGGCCAACGTCCTGACTTTC
CDR3: CASSISGGANVLTF

J: TRBJ1-2
V: TRBV11-1
size: many
D: TRBD1
DNA: TGTGCCAGCAGCTTATTTACCGGGACAGGGGATGGCTACACCTTC
CDR3: CASSLFTGTGDGYTF

J: TRBJ2-1
V: TRBV20-1
size: many
D: -
DNA: TGCAGTGCTAGAGATCGAGCTAGTCTAGTCTCCTACAATGAGCAGTTCTTC
CDR3: CSARDRASLVSYNEQFF

J: TRBJ2-7
V: TRBV20-1
size: few
D: TRBD1
DNA: TGCAGTGCTAACGACCGGGACAGGGGAACGCACGAGCAGTACTTC
CDR3: CSANDRDRGTHEQYF

J: TRBJ2-1
V: TRBV5-1
size: many
D: TRBD2
DNA: TGCGCCAGCAGCCCACGACAGATGGGACTAGCTGGATACAATGAGCAGTTCTTC
CDR3: CASSPRQMGLAGYNEQFF

J: TRBJ1-1
V: TRBV5-5
size: many
D: TRBD1
DNA: TGTGCCAGCAGCACAATCGGACAGGGAGTAAGTGAAGCTTTCTTT
CDR3: CASSTIGQGVSEAFF

J: TRBJ2-6
V: TRBV20-1
size: many
D: -
DNA: TGCAGTGCTAGTTCTGCCAGGAGATTCTCTGGGGCCAACGTCCTGACTTTC
CDR3: CSASSARRFSGANVLTF

J: TRBJ2-2
V: TRBV12-5
size: many
D: -
DNA: TGTGCTAGCAGGGGACAGAACACCGGGGAGCTGTTTTTT
CDR3: CASRGQNTGELFF

J: TRBJ2-3
V: TRBV2
size: many
D: TRBD2
DNA: TGTGCCAGCAGGAATGGCGGGAGTAGAGGTACGCAGTATTTT
CDR3: CASRNGGSRGTQYF

J: TRBJ2-2
V: TRBV20-1
size: many
D: -
DNA: TGCAGTGCTAGAAAGGGCAGCCATACCGGGGAGCTGTTTTTT
CDR3: CSARKGSHTGELFF

J: TRBJ2-7
V: TRBV4-1
size: -
D: -
DNA: TGCGCCAGCAGCCAAGGAGAGGAGCAGTGCTTC
CDR3: CASSQGEEQCF

J: TRBJ2-7
V: TRBV5-6
size: many
D: -
DNA: TGTGCCAGCAGCTTGCAGGGCGAGCAGTACTTC
CDR3: CASSLQGEQYF

J: TRBJ1-4
V: TRBV20-1
size: many
D: -
DNA: TGCAGTGCTAGAGATCTGCGAAGGGTCGAAAAACTGTTTTTT
CDR3: CSARDLRRVEKLFF

J: TRBJ1-2
V: TRBV28
size: many
D: -
DNA: TGTGCCAGCAACCCCGGGTATGGCTACACCTTC
CDR3: CASNPGYGYTF

J: TRBJ1-2
V: TRBV20-1
size: -
D: -
DNA: TGCAGTGCTCTAGGTGACCACAACTATGGCTACACCTTC
CDR3: CSALGDHNYGYTF

J: TRBJ2-3
V: TRBV11-2
size: many
D: -
DNA: TGTGCCAGCAGCTTAGATGGAGGGTGGGATACGCAGTATTTT
CDR3: CASSLDGGWDTQYF

J: TRBJ2-7
V: TRBV19
size: many
D: TRBD2
DNA: TGTGCCAGTAGTATAAGCGGGACCAACCGCTACGAGCAGTACTTC
CDR3: CASSISGTNRYEQYF

J: TRBJ2-3
V: TRBV30
size: many
D: -
DNA: TGTGCCTGGAGTAGCGGACTAAAAGATACGCAGTATTTT
CDR3: CAWSSGLKDTQYF

J: TRBJ2-7
V: TRBV5-1
size: many
D: -
DNA: TGCGCCAGCAGCTTGGGTGGGGACTTCTACGAGCAGTACTTC
CDR3: CASSLGGDFYEQYF

J: TRBJ1-1
V: TRBV6-4
size: many
D: -
DNA: TGTGCCAGCAGTGTGTTCTCTGACACTGAAGCTTTCTTT
CDR3: CASSVFSDTEAFF

J: TRBJ2-3
V: TRBV7-2
size: many
D: -
DNA: TGTGCCAGCAGAAGGCGGGGCAGCACAGATACGCAGTATTTT
CDR3: CASRRRGSTDTQYF

J: TRBJ2-7
V: TRBV11-1
size: many
D: TRBD1
DNA: TGTGCCAGCAGCATCGACAGGGGGCTCGAGCAGTACTTC
CDR3: CASSIDRGLEQYF

J: TRBJ1-5
V: TRBV30
size: many
D: -
DNA: TGTGCCTGGAGTGTACGGGGTGGGCCCCAGCATTTT
CDR3: CAWSVRGGPQHF

J: TRBJ1-5
V: TRBV28
size: many
D: -
DNA: TGTGCCAGCGCTTTCCAGCGGAATCAGCCCCAGCATTTT
CDR3: CASAFQRNQPQHF

J: TRBJ2-1
V: TRBV10-2
size: many
D: -
DNA: TGCGCCAGCAGTGAGTTGGGACCGTTTGGTGAGCAGTTCTTC
CDR3: CASSELGPFGEQFF

J: TRBJ1-2
V: TRBV20-1
size: many
D: -
DNA: TGCAGTGCTAGTACTGGGACAAAATATGGCTACACCTTC
CDR3: CSASTGTKYGYTF

J: TRBJ2-7
V: TRBV28
size: -
D: TRBD1
DNA: TGTGCCAGCAGTAGGATTGGACAGGTCTACGAGCAGTACTTC
CDR3: CASSRIGQVYEQYF

J: TRBJ1-2
V: TRBV9
size: -
D: -
DNA: TGTGCCAGCAGCGTAGGAGGAGGAGACTATGGCTACACCTTC
CDR3: CASSVGGGDYGYTF

J: TRBJ1-1
V: TRBV6-2/TRBV6-3
size: many
D: -
DNA: TGTGCCAGCAGTCCGGGCCCCACTGAAGCTTTCTTT
CDR3: CASSPGPTEAFF

J: TRBJ1-2
V: TRBV5-1
size: -
D: -
DNA: TGCGCCAGCAGCTTGGGAGAAGGGGATGGCTACACCTTC
CDR3: CASSLGEGDGYTF

J: TRBJ2-3
V: TRBV20-1
size: many
D: -
DNA: TGCAGCGCCCCAGCCCAAGGCTCGGGTACAGATACGCAGTATTTT
CDR3: CSAPAQGSGTDTQYF

J: TRBJ2-5
V: TRBV5-1
size: -
D: -
DNA: TGCGCCAGCAGCCCCCAGGGTCAAGAGACCCAGTACTTC
CDR3: CASSPQGQETQYF

J: TRBJ2-3
V: TRBV15
size: many
D: -
DNA: TGTGCCACCAGCAGAGTATCTGAGCCCCAGGTCCAGGATACGCAGTATTTT
CDR3: CATSRVSEPQVQDTQYF

J: TRBJ2-5
V: TRBV29-1
size: many
D: -
DNA: TGCAGCGTTGCGGGGGTCCAAGAGACCCAGTACTTC
CDR3: CSVAGVQETQYF

J: TRBJ2-7
V: TRBV20-1
size: many
D: TRBD2
DNA: TGCAGTGCTAGTGGACTAGCGGGAGGGACCCTTTGGGAGCAGTACTTC
CDR3: CSASGLAGGTLWEQYF

J: TRBJ2-5
V: TRBV9
size: -
D: TRBD1
DNA: TGTGCCAGCAGCGAATCCGGGACAGAAGAGACCCAGTACTTC
CDR3: CASSESGTEETQYF

J: TRBJ2-1
V: TRBV12-3/TRBV12-4
size: many
D: -
DNA: TGTGCCAGTGCCTTGACCGGTACTTCCTACAATGAGCAGTTCTTC
CDR3: CASALTGTSYNEQFF

J: TRBJ2-7
V: TRBV4-1
size: many
D: -
DNA: TGCGCCAGCAGCCAAGAAACAGGGATCTCCTACGAGCAGTACTTC
CDR3: CASSQETGISYEQYF

J: TRBJ1-3
V: TRBV11-2
size: -
D: -
DNA: TGTGCCAGCAGCCCAGCGGTGGGCGGAAACACCATATATTTT
CDR3: CASSPAVGGNTIYF

J: TRBJ2-3
V: TRBV2
size: many
D: TRBD2
DNA: TGTGCCAGCACGGTAGCGGGAGGAATCACAGATACGCAGTATTTT
CDR3: CASTVAGGITDTQYF